The source of this T cell receptor (beta chain) is a study of T cell responses to AZD1222 COVID-19 vaccine. Study overall: Pooling of second doses given at about 4 or about 12 weeks was done. Overall study findings and caveats: Increased Spike-specific TCR breadth and depth were observed after two AZD1222 doses. AZD1222 recipients seropositive at baseline numbered only six or seven.

Clones were read by immunoSEQ multiplex PCR, and TCRdb kept only the in-frame ones, dropping some. Of 110,000 to 150,000 clones in the sample, over 90% were seen once. In the case of this clone: The target antigen is unknown.

The CDR3 has 15 residues. V was pared by 1 base and J by 4 bases, with 11 bases between. Germline-derived CDR1 and CDR2 are LNHDA and SQIVND (reference sequence). This clonotype was sampled from an adult in good health. V gene TRBV19 combines with J gene TRBJ1-5; D is perhaps TRBD1 (6 bases). The material was peripheral blood, obtained on day 0 of AZD1222 vaccination. In DNA form, the CDR3 reads TGTGCCAGTAGTATAGGTTTGAGGGGGAATCAGCCCCAGCATTTT. Its translation is CASSIGLRGNQPQHF.